The 14 T cell receptor beta chains below were found in one sample sequenced in a study of T cells in Graves' hyperthyroidism and ophthalmopathy. The CDR3 regions of TCR beta were amplified from RNA transcripts. A first-round RT-PCR of the TCR CDR3 used the HTBI primer set. TCRdb called the multiplex PCR reads again in MiXCR, with one record for every CDR3 protein. Of nearly 600,000 distinct CDR3 sequences listed, about 15% are singletons. Sequenced material: blood. The receptor source for this set is a woman aged 25 to 39 with Graves' hyperthyroidism that later progressed to Graves' ophthalmopathy.

This clonotype was picked up many times. In DNA, the CDR3 is TGTGCCAGCAGTATCGGAACTGGCTACACCTTC. It yields the protein CASSIGTGYTF. The rearrangement joins TRBV12-3 or TRBV12-4 to TRBJ1-2; D is unresolved. Trimming took 5 bases from V and 7 from J, leaving 8 bases between them. The CDR3 extends over 11 amino acids.

In its sample, this clonotype was seen a few times. V and J are TRBV30 and TRBJ1-2, with D perhaps matching TRBD1 (6 bases). This CDR3 has 12 residues. Per the germline V gene, CDR1 is GTSNPN and CDR2 is SVGIG (reference sequence). Trimming pared 5 bases from V and 8 bases from J, leaving 15 bases between. The CDR3 coding sequence is TGTGCCTGGGTGAGACCAGGGGACGGCTACACCTTC. This codes for CAWVRPGDGYTF.

This clonotype was seen many times. The chain is built from TRBV6-1 and TRBJ2-5; TRBD1 agrees at 7 bases. Trimming at V came to 0 bases and at J to 7 bases, leaving 11 bases not matched to a gene. In germline, CDR1 is MNHNS, CDR2 SASEGT. The length of the CDR3 is 16 residues. The CDR3 region is CASSEALNRGMGTQYF. DNA for the CDR3: TGTGCCAGCAGTGAAGCCCTGAACAGGGGAATGGGGACCCAGTACTTC.

This clonotype was observed many times. The chain links TRBV19 to TRBJ2-2; TRBD2 aligns across 7 bases. Germline assignment: CDR1 LNHDA and CDR2 SQIVND (reference sequence). This CDR3 spans 18 amino acids. V shed 0 bases, J shed 0 bases, and the junction held 7 bases outside the gene matches. This chain's CDR3 is CASSIEAGWYSNTGELFF. The CDR3 DNA reads as TGTGCCAGTAGTATAGAAGCGGGGTGGTATTCGAACACCGGGGAGCTGTTTTTT.

The chain recombines TRBV4-1 with TRBJ2-5, with TRBD2 identical over 7 bases. Looked up from germline, CDR1 is MGHRA and CDR2 is YSYEKL. The V segment lost 4 bases and the J segment 2 bases; nucleotides outside the gene matches: 7. The CDR3 contains 15 residues. CDR3 amino acids: CASSPRGVKQETQYF. The CDR3 DNA reads as TGCGCCAGCAGCCCCCGGGGGGTCAAGCAAGAGACCCAGTACTTC.

This clonotype was counted a few times. The V and J genes are TRBV19 and TRBJ2-2; 12 nucleotides line up with TRBD2. Trimming took 5 bases from V and 7 from J; bases not matched to a gene: 5. The CDR3 is made up of 15 amino acids. Germline V gene lookup returns CDR1 LNHDA and CDR2 SQIVND (reference sequence). The CDR3 DNA sequence: TGTGCCAGTAGTCCTAGCGGGAGGGCCGTCGGGGAGCTGTTTTTT. Protein sequence: CASSPSGRAVGELFF.

This clonotype was picked up many times. The chain combines TRBV19 with TRBJ2-3; 9 nucleotides agree with TRBD1. The CDR3 is 15 amino acids. Germline assignment: CDR1 LNHDA and CDR2 SQIVND (reference sequence). V lost 7 bases to trimming and J lost 1 base; unmatched junction nucleotides: 6. The DNA for the CDR3 is TGTGCCAGTAACGCCCGGGACAGGGGCACAGATACGCAGTATTTT. Translating it yields CASNARDRGTDTQYF.

At least ten counts were recorded for this clonotype. The J gene is TRBJ2-2, the V gene TRBV4-3; 7 bases are shared with TRBD1. The length of the CDR3 is 15 residues. The germline V gene has CDR1 LGHNA and CDR2 YSLEER. The ends lost 4 bases at V and 6 bases at J; junction bases unmatched: 8. The CDR3: CASSRDEGAPGELFF. CDR3 nucleotide sequence: TGCGCCAGCAGCCGAGATGAGGGGGCCCCCGGGGAGCTGTTTTTT.

The chain combines TRBV5-1 with TRBJ1-3, with TRBD1 matching 7 bases. J gave up 0 bases and V 4 bases, and 10 bases lay outside the gene matches. The CDR3 runs 17 residues. In germline, CDR1 is SGHRS, CDR2 YFSETQ. CDR3 nucleotides: TGCGCCAGCAGCCCGAGGGGGCCTTCATTCTCTGGAAACACCATATATTTT. It encodes CASSPRGPSFSGNTIYF.

This clonotype has at least ten counts. The chain links TRBV12-5 to TRBJ2-1; D assignment may be TRBD1 or TRBD2 (6 bases each). This CDR3 region has 13 residues. V lost 2 bases, J lost 12 bases, and 14 bases lay in between. Germline CDR1 is LGHNT and CDR2 is FRNRAP. CDR3 bases: TGTGCTAGTGGTTTGCCCCAGGAGGGGGGGCAGTTCTTC. Its protein product is CASGLPQEGGQFF. Complete variable domain (other parts from reference TRBV12-5 and TRBJ2-1): DARVTQTPRHKVTEMGQEVTMRCQPILGHNTVFWYRQTMMQGLELLAYFRNRAPLDDSGMPKDRFSAEMPDATLATLKIQPSEPRDSAVYFCASGLPQEGGQFFGPGTRLTVL.

This clonotype was recorded at least ten times. The chain couples TRBV7-3 to TRBJ2-7; no definite D call. This CDR3 has 14 residues. V was trimmed by 5 bases and J by 0 bases, leaving 11 bases between them. Germline V gene lookup returns CDR1 SGHTA and CDR2 FQGTGA. CDR3 in DNA: TGTGCCAGCAGCGATCGGAGTGACTCCTACGAGCAGTACTTC. Translation: CASSDRSDSYEQYF.

The table lists this clonotype with many counts. The J gene is TRBJ2-1, the V gene TRBV28, with unresolved D. This CDR3 contains 16 residues. Trimming took 5 bases from V and 6 from J, leaving 20 bases between them. Germline CDR1 and CDR2: MDHEN and SYDVKM. CDR3 nucleotide sequence: TGTGCCAGCAGTGAATATAATCCCGTGGCATCCAATGAGCAGTTCTTC. Protein: CASSEYNPVASNEQFF.

This clonotype was counted many times. The chain has TRBV7-8 and TRBJ2-2; 9 nucleotides align to TRBD2. The CDR3 contains 17 residues. V lost 0 bases and J lost 4; bases outside the gene matches: 6. The germline V gene has CDR1 SGHVS and CDR2 FQNEAQ. The CDR3 region is CASSLALAGGTTGELFF. CDR3 nucleotides: TGTGCCAGCAGCTTAGCTCTGGCGGGAGGGACCACCGGGGAGCTGTTTTTT.

In its sample, this clonotype was seen many times. This rearrangement joins TRBV2 to TRBJ2-7; TRBD1 is a possible D gene (6 bases). V was trimmed by 1 base and J by 5 bases, leaving 15 bases between them. The V gene's germline CDR1 is SNHLY and CDR2 FYNNEI. The CDR3 covers 15 residues. CDR3 residues: CASSEDPGVWDEQYF. The CDR3 nucleotides read TGTGCCAGCAGTGAAGACCCAGGGGTATGGGACGAGCAGTACTTC.